A single sample gave rise to the 29 T cell receptor beta chains below, sequenced in a study of cytomegalovirus exposure and HLA in healthy donors. The PCR employed 60 Vbeta primers together with 13 Jbeta primers. Sequenced by immunoSEQ multiplex PCR; TCRdb stores in-frame clones only, minus some. The top ten hold approximately 2% of the sample, which has over 70,000 clones, 80% seen once. Material: PBMCs. The origin of the receptors is a man between 18 and 29 years old in good health and CMV-seronegative.

The rearrangement uses TRBV28 and TRBJ2-7, with D possibly matching TRBD1 (6 bases). CDR3 length: 13 residues. Germline-derived CDR1 and CDR2 are MDHEN and SYDVKM. V was pared by 4 bases and J by 2 bases, with 9 bases between. CDR3 DNA sequence: TGTGCCAGCAGTTCGGGACACACCTACGAGCAGTACTTC. Its protein is CASSSGHTYEQYF.

The rearrangement joins TRBV5-1 to TRBJ2-1; no firm D call. The germline gives CDR1 SGHRS, CDR2 YFSETQ. The ends were cut back, 0 bases at V and 8 bases at J, with 9 bases in the middle. CDR3 size: 13 residues. The CDR3 sequence: CASSLAEVYEQFF. DNA for the CDR3: TGCGCCAGCAGCTTGGCCGAGGTCTATGAGCAGTTCTTC.

The chain uses TRBV5-1 and TRBJ2-7; tentatively, D is TRBD1 (6 bases). Germline CDR1 SGHRS, CDR2 YFSETQ. The length of the CDR3 is 14 residues. V was cut by 3 bases and J by 0 bases, with 10 bases left in between. DNA of the CDR3: TGCGCCAGCAGCTCCCAAGGGGGCTCCTACGAGCAGTACTTC. Amino acids: CASSSQGGSYEQYF.

The chain employs TRBV9 and TRBJ1-2; 8 positions match TRBD1. The germline CDR1 and CDR2 sequences are SGDLS and YYNGEE. The V gene end was trimmed by 3 bases and the J gene end by 1 base; junction bases not matched to a gene: 5. CDR3 length: 15 amino acids. The CDR3 bases are TGTGCCAGCAGCGACGGACAGGGAGGTAACTATGGCTACACCTTC. Translated: CASSDGQGGNYGYTF.

The rearrangement joins TRBV23-1 to TRBJ2-1; 9 bases map to TRBD2. TRBV23-1 is reported as an ORF; its role is uncertain. The CDR3 runs to 16 residues. Losses at the gene ends were 0 bases for V and 2 bases for J; bases not matched to a gene: 2. CDR3 DNA: TGCGCCAGCAGTCAATCGGGACTAGCCGCCTACAATGAGCAGTTCTTC. Its protein is CASSQSGLAAYNEQFF.

V usage is TRBV18 and J usage is TRBJ1-1; D remains ambiguous. CDR1 is KGHSH and CDR2 is LQKENI in the germline V gene. CDR3 size: 14 residues. V gave up 8 bases and J gave up 1 base, with 14 bases separating them. CDR3 protein: CASHREATNTEAFF. CDR3 in DNA: TGTGCCAGCCATCGCGAGGCGACGAACACTGAAGCTTTCTTT.

The genes are TRBV19 and TRBJ1-2, with no clear D. Trimming took 4 bases from V and 1 from J, leaving 7 bases between them. Germline CDR1 reads LNHDA; CDR2 reads SQIVND (reference sequence). This CDR3 is built from 13 residues. CDR3 coding DNA: TGTGCCAGTAGTAAAGCGGATAACTATGGCTACACCTTC. Translated, it gives CASSKADNYGYTF. The full variable domain, completed using reference TRBV19 and TRBJ1-2, is DGGITQSPKYLFRKEGQNVTLSCEQNLNHDAMYWYRQDPGQGLRLIYYSQIVNDFQKGDIAEGYSVSREKKESFPLTVTSAQKNPTAFYLCASSKADNYGYTFGSGTRLTVV.

The rearrangement links TRBV5-1 to TRBJ2-5; 7 bases are shared with TRBD2. This CDR3 contains 13 residues. Germline assignment: CDR1 SGHRS and CDR2 YFSETQ. V trimming: 4 bases; J trimming: 5 bases; junction bases outside the gene matches: 5. CDR3 region: CASSGFSGETQYF. CDR3 bases: TGCGCCAGCAGCGGGTTTAGCGGGGAGACCCAGTACTTC.

The rearrangement uses TRBV2 and TRBJ2-3; TRBD2 matches 13 bases. Trimming at V came to 3 bases and at J to 6 bases, leaving 3 bases not matched to a gene. The V gene's germline CDR1 is SNHLY and CDR2 FYNNEI. The CDR3 is 15 amino acids. The CDR3 DNA sequence: TGTGCCAGCAGTGAGGGACTAGCGGGACTTGATACGCAGTATTTT. Its protein is CASSEGLAGLDTQYF.

The rearrangement joins TRBV7-6 to TRBJ2-2; a possible D gene is TRBD2 (7 bases). Germline-derived CDR1 and CDR2 are SGHVS and FNYEAQ. The CDR3 sequence is 15 residues long. Trimming cost V 5 bases and J 4 bases, with 14 bases left between them. The CDR3 spells CASSPTGGGTGELFF. CDR3 bases: TGTGCCAGCAGCCCCACGGGGGGCGGCACCGGGGAGCTGTTTTTT.

This chain links TRBV5-1 with TRBJ1-2; D perhaps matches TRBD1 (5 bases). The CDR3 runs 16 residues. From germline, CDR1 is SGHRS and CDR2 YFSETQ. V lost 1 base and J 4 bases, leaving 17 bases between the germline ends. CDR3: CASSLSDLGASYGYTF. The CDR3 nucleotides are TGCGCCAGCAGCTTGTCTGACCTAGGGGCGAGCTATGGCTACACCTTC.

The chain uses TRBV11-2 and TRBJ1-2; 7 bases fit TRBD1. Germline values: CDR1 SGHAT, CDR2 FQNNGV. The CDR3 sequence is 15 residues long. The ends lost 4 bases at V and 2 bases at J; junction bases unmatched: 7. The CDR3 coding sequence is TGTGCCAGCAGCTCCTTCCCGGACAGGAACTATGGCTACACCTTC. Its protein product is CASSSFPDRNYGYTF.

The V call is TRBV11-2, the J call TRBJ1-3; possibly TRBD1 for D (6 bases). Per germline, CDR1 SGHAT and CDR2 FQNNGV. Trimming cost V 5 bases and J 0 bases, with 20 bases left between them. This CDR3 has 18 residues. Here the CDR3 DNA reads TGTGCCAGCAGCCTTCCCCGGGGACAACTGAGCTCTGGAAACACCATATATTTT. It encodes CASSLPRGQLSSGNTIYF.

The chain links TRBV30 to TRBJ2-7, with 9 bases identical to TRBD1. Losses at the gene ends were 1 base for V and 9 bases for J; bases not matched to a gene: 13. In germline, CDR1 is GTSNPN, CDR2 SVGIG (reference sequence). The CDR3 totals 15 residues. For the CDR3, the DNA is TGTGCCTGGAGTGCCGGTTGGGACAGGGCGCTTGGGCAGTACTTC. Translating it yields CAWSAGWDRALGQYF.

This rearrangement joins TRBV2 to TRBJ2-1, with D perhaps matching TRBD1 (5 bases). V was cut by 3 bases and J by 5 bases, with 14 bases left in between. The CDR3 runs to 15 residues. CDR1 SNHLY and CDR2 FYNNEI come from the germline V gene. The CDR3 nucleotides read TGTGCCAGCAGTGATCAGGGAATCGCCCACAATGAGCAGTTCTTC. It specifies CASSDQGIAHNEQFF.

The chain is built from TRBV18 and TRBJ2-1; TRBD2 matches at 9 bases. Trimming at V came to 3 bases and at J to 2 bases, leaving 14 bases not matched to a gene. This CDR3 contains 19 residues. CDR1 is KGHSH and CDR2 is LQKENI in the germline V gene. In DNA, the CDR3 is TGTGCCAGCTCACCTTACCCCCTAGCGGGGACCCAGACCTACAATGAGCAGTTCTTC. Encoded protein: CASSPYPLAGTQTYNEQFF. Looking up the rest from reference TRBV18 and TRBJ2-1 gives the full variable domain: NAGVMQNPRHLVRRRGQEARLRCSPMKGHSHVYWYRQLPEEGLKFMVYLQKENIIDESGMPKERFSAEFPKEGPSILRIQQVVRGDSAAYFCASSPYPLAGTQTYNEQFFGPGTRLTVL.

CDR3 bases: TGTGCCAGCAGCCTGTTGAAGCTGGAGACCCAGTACTTC. Its protein product is CASSLLKLETQYF. V and J are TRBV14 and TRBJ2-5; unclear D gene. The ends were cut back, 4 bases at V and 5 bases at J, with 11 bases in the middle. The CDR3 runs 13 residues. Germline CDR1 SGHDN, CDR2 FVKESK.

V usage is TRBV2 and J usage is TRBJ2-7, with a possible D match to TRBD1 (5 bases). CDR1 is SNHLY, CDR2 FYNNEI, per germline. This CDR3 spans 16 amino acids. Trimming left V 3 bases short and J 2 bases short, with 17 bases between. The CDR3 bases are TGTGCCAGCAGTGATGAGGCAGGGTGGAAAACCTACGAGCAGTACTTC. This translates into CASSDEAGWKTYEQYF.

The chain carries TRBV4-1 and TRBJ2-5, with TRBD1 matching over 7 bases. V trimming: 3 bases; J trimming: 6 bases; junction bases outside the gene matches: 10. Germline CDR1 and CDR2: MGHRA and YSYEKL. The CDR3 has 15 residues. The CDR3 sequence is CASSQEPGGIKTQYF. For the CDR3, the DNA is TGCGCCAGCAGCCAGGAGCCAGGGGGAATAAAGACCCAGTACTTC.

V gene TRBV18 combines with J gene TRBJ2-3; maybe TRBD1 (6 bases). The CDR3 totals 13 residues. V lost 5 bases and J lost 6, with 12 bases in between. The V gene's germline CDR1 is KGHSH and CDR2 LQKENI. Here the CDR3 DNA reads TGTGCCAGCTCATCCGCAGGGGTTGATACGCAGTATTTT. Translation gives CASSSAGVDTQYF.

This sequence joins TRBV5-1 and TRBJ1-2; D remains ambiguous. Trimming pared 3 bases from V and 8 bases from J, leaving 14 bases between. Germline V gene data show CDR1 as SGHRS and CDR2 as YFSETQ. The CDR3 contains 13 residues. The CDR3 reads CASSWEGVGGYTF. The CDR3 coding sequence is TGCGCCAGCAGCTGGGAGGGAGTCGGGGGCTACACCTTC.

This chain joins TRBV7-9 and TRBJ1-4; TRBD1 aligns across 7 bases. CDR3 size: 14 residues. V lost 6 bases to trimming and J lost 8 bases; unmatched junction nucleotides: 9. Germline loops: CDR1 SEHNR, CDR2 FQNEAQ (reference sequence). CDR3 sequence reads: CASRRTGAGEKLFF. The CDR3 region has the DNA TGTGCCAGCAGGCGAACAGGGGCGGGAGAAAAACTGTTTTTT.

The V and J genes are TRBV19 and TRBJ1-4; possible D gene TRBD1, 6 bases. The V gene's germline CDR1 is LNHDA and CDR2 SQIVND (reference sequence). This CDR3 spans 14 amino acids. Trimming took off 4 bases at V and 5 bases at J, with 11 bases between the two ends. The CDR3 nucleotides read TGTGCCAGTAGTAGACAGGCTGGAAATGAAAAACTGTTTTTT. Its protein product is CASSRQAGNEKLFF.

The chain has TRBV6-5 and TRBJ2-1, with 12 nucleotides matching TRBD2. With 6 bases clipped from V and 8 bases from J, the junction kept 8 bases outside the gene matches. The germline V gene encodes CDR1 MNHEY and CDR2 SVGAGI. The CDR3 runs 15 residues. The DNA of the CDR3 is TGTGCCAGCAGCACAACTAGCGGGGGGTGGGATGAGCAGTTCTTC. Translated, it gives CASSTTSGGWDEQFF.

The V and J genes are TRBV10-1 and TRBJ1-1, with 8 bases that match TRBD1. The germline gives CDR1 WNHNN, CDR2 SYGVQD (reference sequence). The CDR3 spans 13 residues. Trimming removed 6 bases from V and 4 bases from J; junction bases left unmatched: 4. CDR3 in DNA: TGCGCCAGCAGGCCCGGACAGGGCACTGAAGCTTTCTTT. Translated, it gives CASRPGQGTEAFF.

The chain carries TRBV5-1 and TRBJ2-3, with 8 bases aligning to TRBD1. CDR1 is SGHRS, CDR2 YFSETQ, per germline. This CDR3 is 14 amino acids long. Trimming cost V 2 bases and J 4 bases; bases outside gene matches: 3. The CDR3 reads CASSFNRGADTQYF. The CDR3 bases are TGCGCCAGCAGCTTCAACAGGGGGGCAGATACGCAGTATTTT.

This clone was detected once. This chain connects TRBV13 to TRBJ2-1; the match to TRBD2 covers 13 bases. The CDR3 extends over 14 amino acids. Germline trimming cut 6 bases from V and 9 bases from J; bases unmatched to any gene: 5. Germline V gene data show CDR1 as PRHDT and CDR2 as FYEKMQ (reference sequence). The CDR3: CASRTSGGVFEQFF. As DNA, the CDR3 is TGTGCCAGCAGAACTAGCGGGGGGGTTTTTGAGCAGTTCTTC. Full variable domain (rest looked up from reference TRBV13 and TRBJ2-1): AAGVIQSPRHLIKEKRETATLKCYPIPRHDTVYWYQQGPGQDPQFLISFYEKMQSDKGSIPDRFSAQQFSDYHSELNMSSLELGDSALYFCASRTSGGVFEQFFGPGTRLTVL.

The chain joins TRBV5-5 to TRBJ2-1; D is possibly TRBD2 (6 bases). Trimming took off 5 bases at V and 5 bases at J, with 17 bases between the two ends. Germline CDR1 SGHKS, CDR2 YYEKEE (reference sequence). This CDR3 is built from 15 residues. CDR3 in DNA: TGTGCCAGCAGTCCACCGGGACTTGATAACAATGAGCAGTTCTTC. Encoded protein: CASSPPGLDNNEQFF.

This clone was recorded a few times. The V and J genes are TRBV7-9 and TRBJ1-1; D remains unclear. The V gene's germline CDR1 is SEHNR and CDR2 FQNEAQ (reference sequence). V was trimmed by 1 base and J by 5 bases, leaving 11 bases between them. This CDR3 spans 14 amino acids. The CDR3 region has the DNA TGTGCCAGCAGCTTAGACCTTCGGCGGACTGAAGCTTTCTTT. Protein product: CASSLDLRRTEAFF.